This T cell receptor (beta chain) is from a study of hypomethylating agent response in myelodysplastic syndrome. In the study overall: Either azacitidine (most of the 11) or decitabine (3 of 11) was given. Most often mutated was TET2, found in about 45% of the 11 patients.

Clones were sequenced by immunoSEQ multiplex PCR, and TCRdb holds only the in-frame ones, with some missing. Of about 5,400 clones detected, roughly 85% appear once; the ten largest clones hold roughly 12%. Germline CDR1 is SEHNR and CDR2 is FQNEAQ (reference sequence). CDR3 length: 12 residues. The sequencing here drew on bone marrow, taken before or after starting hypomethylating agent treatment for myelodysplastic syndrome (not recorded which). This receptor was taken from a human donor with myelodysplastic syndrome. V gene TRBV7-9 combines with J gene TRBJ2-5, with D tentatively TRBD1 or TRBD2 (5 bases each). The DNA end favors TRBJ2-7, so the J call may be wrong. CDR3 protein: CASSRGTYEQYF. The CDR3 DNA is TGTGCCAGCTCCCGGGGCACCTACGAGCAGTACTTC.